A single sample gave rise to the 7 T cell receptor beta chains below, sequenced in a study of cytomegalovirus exposure and HLA in healthy donors. PCR was performed using 60 Vbeta and 13 Jbeta primers. TCRdb's copy holds only in-frame clones and misses some; the assay was immunoSEQ multiplex PCR. The sample holds 200,000 to 250,000 clones, around 75% seen once. Material for sequencing was PBMCs. Source of these receptors: a woman younger than 45 in good health and CMV-seronegative.

This clone was detected a few times. This chain joins TRBV6-5 and TRBJ2-1; D is possibly TRBD1 (6 bases). The germline V gene has CDR1 MNHEY and CDR2 SVGAGI. This CDR3 has 14 amino acids. The V and J ends lost 4 bases and 8 bases respectively, with 15 bases between them. The CDR3 is CASSLQGLGHEQFF. The CDR3 DNA follows: TGTGCCAGCAGTTTACAGGGATTGGGGCATGAGCAGTTCTTC.

The chain combines TRBV27 with TRBJ1-2; D is unclear. Germline V CDR1 and CDR2: MNHEY, SMNVEV (reference sequence). Trimming removed 2 bases from V and 2 bases from J, with 9 bases in between. The CDR3 length is 14 residues. The CDR3 here is CASSLAGINYGYTF. The CDR3 DNA reads TGTGCCAGCAGTTTAGCGGGGATCAACTATGGCTACACCTTC.

The rearrangement links TRBV30 to TRBJ1-1; D gene unclear. V lost 4 bases, J lost 2 bases, and 8 bases lay in between. CDR1 is GTSNPN and CDR2 is SVGIG in the germline V gene (reference sequence). This CDR3 comprises 12 residues. The CDR3 loop reads CAWNSGNTEAFF. The CDR3 bases are TGTGCCTGGAATTCAGGTAACACTGAAGCTTTCTTT.

V usage is TRBV21-1 and J usage is TRBJ2-5; the DNA was not compared with TRBD2, the D call given in the table. The J call is in doubt because the DNA end fits TRBJ2-7 better. TRBV21-1 is listed as a pseudogene. This CDR3 comprises 10 residues. DNA of the CDR3: TGTGCCAGCAGCAGCAACGAGCAGTACTTC. It translates to CASSSNEQYF.

The V and J genes are TRBV6-5 and TRBJ1-1; no clear D. Between the trimmed V and J ends, which lost 2 bases and 1 base, there was a span of 11 bases. Germline V gene data show CDR1 as MNHEY and CDR2 as SVGAGI. The CDR3 spans 15 residues. The CDR3 region is CASSYGSRKNTEAFF. CDR3 nucleotide sequence: TGTGCCAGCAGTTACGGGTCCAGGAAGAACACTGAAGCTTTCTTT.

The chain is built from TRBV6-5 and TRBJ2-7, with D uncertain. Germline CDR1 is MNHEY and CDR2 is SVGAGI. The V gene lost 4 bases and the J gene lost 4 bases, with 14 bases spanning the gap. CDR3 length: 14 residues. This chain's CDR3 is CASSSGWSAYEQYF. The DNA for the CDR3 is TGTGCCAGCAGTTCCGGGTGGTCAGCGTACGAGCAGTACTTC.

The chain carries TRBV7-9 and TRBJ1-1; 9 positions match TRBD1. The CDR3 totals 15 residues. V shed 5 bases and J 4 bases; nucleotides not matched to a gene: 8. Germline V gives CDR1 SEHNR, CDR2 FQNEAQ (reference sequence). The CDR3 reads CASSEPDRGGTEAFF. Written as DNA, the CDR3 is TGTGCCAGCAGCGAACCGGACAGGGGTGGCACTGAAGCTTTCTTT.